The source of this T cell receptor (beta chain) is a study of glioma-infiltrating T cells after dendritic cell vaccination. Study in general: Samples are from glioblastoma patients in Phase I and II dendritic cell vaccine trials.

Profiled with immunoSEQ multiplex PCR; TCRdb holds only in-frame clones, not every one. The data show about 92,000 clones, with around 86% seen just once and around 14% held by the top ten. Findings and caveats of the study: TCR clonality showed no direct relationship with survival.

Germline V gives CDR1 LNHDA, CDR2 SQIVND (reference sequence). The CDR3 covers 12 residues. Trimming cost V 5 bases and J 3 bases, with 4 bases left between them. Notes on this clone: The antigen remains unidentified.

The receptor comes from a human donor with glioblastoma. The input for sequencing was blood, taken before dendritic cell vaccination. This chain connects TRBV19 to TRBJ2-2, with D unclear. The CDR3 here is CASSSYTGELFF. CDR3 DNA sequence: TGTGCCAGTAGTTCTTACACCGGGGAGCTGTTTTTT.